This T cell receptor beta chain was recorded in a study of radiotherapy plus CTLA-4 blockade in lung cancer. CDR3 length equals 14 residues. Germline V gives CDR1 MGHDK, CDR2 SYGVNS. V lost 3 bases and J lost 2, with 5 bases in between. This clone came up a few times. Assay used: immunoSEQ multiplex PCR; TCRdb lists only in-frame clones, some missing. Here the sample spans about 60,000 clones, over 65% being singletons. The sample consisted of peripheral blood, taken from a patient treated with radiotherapy plus ipilimumab. The chain uses TRBV25-1 and TRBJ2-6; D gene ambiguous. The TCR originated in a human donor with non-small cell lung cancer who had a partial response to radiotherapy plus ipilimumab. The DNA of the CDR3 is TGTGCCAGCAGTGACCGCGCTGGGGCCAACGTCCTGACTTTC. Amino acids: CASSDRAGANVLTF.